The 31 T cell receptor beta chains below all came from one sample that was sequenced in a study of regulatory T cells in long-lasting Graves disease. Sample time point: newly diagnosed GD, antithyroid drugs for less than 3 months. PBMC-extracted RNA yielded the TCR library. For TCR beta, libraries came from iRepertoire HTBI primers and Arm-PCR of CDR3 regions. MiXCR, applied by TCRdb to the multiplex PCR reads, yields one record per CDR3 protein. The sample contains about 310,000 distinct CDR3 sequences, 18% of which appear only once. The sequencing used peripheral blood mononuclear cells (PBMCs), collected at new diagnosis, from a patient treated with antithyroid drugs. The receptor source for this set is a female donor with Graves disease.

This clonotype has a count of ten or more. This chain connects TRBV12-3 or TRBV12-4 to TRBJ2-1; D assignment may be TRBD1 or TRBD2 (5 bases each). V lost 6 bases, J lost 12 bases, and 15 bases lay in between. CDR3 length: 12 amino acids. The CDR3 nucleotides are TGTGCCAGCAGCCGGGACCGCCGCGCGCAGTTCTTC. Translation gives CASSRDRRAQFF.

This clonotype was observed a handful of times. V gene TRBV7-3 combines with J gene TRBJ2-5; D is unclear. Trimming removed 3 bases from V and 2 bases from J, with 10 bases in between. The CDR3 covers 14 residues. Germline V CDR1 and CDR2: SGHTA, FQGTGA. The CDR3 DNA reads as TGTGCCAGCAGCTTGGACGGACCTCAAGAGACCCAGTACTTC. Protein sequence: CASSLDGPQETQYF.

This clonotype was recorded many times. The J gene is TRBJ1-1, the V gene TRBV28; the D gene is possibly TRBD1 (5 bases). The CDR3 has 15 amino acids. CDR1 and CDR2 from the germline V gene are MDHEN and SYDVKM. Between the trimmed V and J ends, which lost 1 base and 4 bases, there was a span of 13 bases. The CDR3 sequence is CASSLFRGGGTEAFF. The CDR3 nucleotides read TGTGCCAGCAGTTTATTCCGGGGTGGGGGCACTGAAGCTTTCTTT.

This clonotype was found many times. The chain joins TRBV12-3 or TRBV12-4 to TRBJ2-1; 11 bases match TRBD1. The CDR3 loop spans 16 amino acids. Unmatched junction bases numbered 9, after V lost 7 bases and J lost 4 bases. The CDR3: CASTWGDRGSYNEQFF. The CDR3 coding sequence is TGTGCCAGCACCTGGGGGGACAGGGGGTCATACAATGAGCAGTTCTTC.

This clonotype was observed at least ten times. The chain links TRBV5-1 to TRBJ1-1, with D maybe TRBD1 (5 bases). This CDR3 is 16 amino acids long. The germline V gene has CDR1 SGHRS and CDR2 YFSETQ. Trimming removed 0 bases at V and 3 bases at J, with 15 bases between. CDR3 loop: CASSLATGTGDTEAFF. The CDR3 DNA follows: TGCGCCAGCAGCTTGGCTACCGGGACCGGTGACACTGAAGCTTTCTTT.

There are a few counts of this clonotype. The chain carries TRBV5-1 and TRBJ1-4; D uncertain. CDR1 and CDR2 (germline): SGHRS, YFSETQ. The CDR3 has 15 residues. Trimming cost V 5 bases and J 0 bases, with 11 bases left between them. CDR3 nucleotide sequence: TGCGCCAGCAGGGTCGAACCGGCAACTAATGAAAAACTGTTTTTT. It encodes CASRVEPATNEKLFF. The full variable domain, rest sourced from reference TRBV5-1 and TRBJ1-4, is KAGVTQTPRYLIKTRGQQVTLSCSPISGHRSVSWYQQTPGQGLQFLFEYFSETQRNKGNFPGRFSGRQFSNSRSEMNVSTLELGDSALYLCASRVEPATNEKLFFGSGTQLSVL.

To note about this clonotype: One end of the junction does not line up with germline, which may come from a read error. V gene TRBV5-1 combines with J gene TRBJ2-6; 12 positions agree with TRBD1. Germline CDR1 is SGHRS and CDR2 is YFSETQ. The CDR3 has 19 residues. The CDR3 region is CASSFHPGQGALGANVLSF. CDR3 DNA: TGCGCCAGCAGCTTCCACCCGGGACAGGGGGCGTTAGGGGCCAACGTCCTGTCTTTC.

This clonotype was recorded only once. This sequence joins TRBV6-1 and TRBJ2-1, with TRBD2 matching 10 bases. CDR3 length equals 16 residues. CDR1 and CDR2 (germline): MNHNS, SASEGT. Trimming at V came to 0 bases and at J to 5 bases, leaving 4 bases not matched to a gene. CDR3 amino acids: CASSEALGLADNEQFF. The CDR3 bases are TGTGCCAGCAGTGAAGCGCTCGGACTAGCGGACAATGAGCAGTTCTTC.

This clonotype was seen ten or more times. This sequence joins TRBV12-5 and TRBJ1-6; D is perhaps TRBD1 (6 bases). Germline CDR1 and CDR2: LGHNT and FRNRAP. This CDR3 region has 16 residues. Trimming removed 3 bases at V and 8 bases at J, with 17 bases between. The CDR3 region has the DNA TGTGCTAGTGGTTTTTCGGCCGGGGGGCGGGATTCACCCCTCCACTTT. Its protein is CASGFSAGGRDSPLHF.

This clonotype was picked up many times. This chain connects TRBV4-2 to TRBJ2-2; 14 nucleotides align to TRBD2. CDR3 size: 18 residues. V shed 8 bases, J shed 3 bases, and the junction held 11 bases outside the gene matches. Germline values: CDR1 LGHNA, CDR2 YNFKEQ. The CDR3 DNA reads TGTGCCAGCTTAACCGGGACTAGCGGGAGAACCGACACCGGGGAGCTGTTTTTT. It encodes CASLTGTSGRTDTGELFF.

This clonotype occurred many times. V usage is TRBV27 and J usage is TRBJ1-2; D not certain. V lost 5 bases to trimming and J lost 8 bases, with 18 bases between them. This CDR3 has 14 amino acids. The germline V gene encodes CDR1 MNHEY and CDR2 SMNVEV (reference sequence). The CDR3 here is CASSPWEGAYGYTF. The CDR3 coding sequence is TGTGCCAGCAGTCCGTGGGAGGGAGCGTACGGCTACACCTTC.

This clonotype has just a few counts. This chain links TRBV5-5 with TRBJ1-4; D perhaps matches TRBD1 (6 bases). The germline V and J ends were trimmed by 0 bases and 8 bases, with 17 bases remaining between them. The CDR3 has 16 residues. CDR1 SGHKS and CDR2 YYEKEE come from the germline V gene (reference sequence). In DNA, the CDR3 is TGTGCCAGCAGCTTGGTGGGACAAGTAAAGAGGGAAAAACTGTTTTTT. This encodes CASSLVGQVKREKLFF.

Only a few counts were recorded for this clonotype. This sequence joins TRBV9 and TRBJ2-7; 8 bases are shared with TRBD2. Germline V CDR1 and CDR2: SGDLS, YYNGEE. With V trimmed by 4 bases and J by 6 bases, 9 bases remained unmatched. The CDR3 sequence is 14 residues long. The CDR3: CASSPWTSSAEQYF. CDR3 DNA: TGTGCCAGCAGCCCTTGGACTAGCTCTGCCGAGCAGTACTTC.

This clonotype was counted ten times or more. The CDR3 sequence is CASSLAGSSEAFF. CDR3 nucleotide sequence: TGTGCCAGCAGTTTAGCAGGCTCTTCGGAAGCTTTCTTT. The J gene is TRBJ1-1, the V gene TRBV28; no firm D call. This CDR3 has 13 amino acids. Germline V gene sequence: CDR1 MDHEN, CDR2 SYDVKM. V lost 2 bases and J 8 bases, leaving 12 bases between the germline ends.

This clonotype was detected a few times. A much larger clone sits a single nucleotide away, making a read error possible. The V call is TRBV24-1, the J call TRBJ2-1; the match to TRBD2 covers 7 bases. The trim removed 2 bases at V and 8 bases at J, leaving 5 bases unmatched. There are 14 residues in the CDR3. CDR1 and CDR2 (germline): KGHDR, SFDVKD. As DNA, the CDR3 is TGTGCCACCAGTGATTCCACGCGGGAGCATGAGCAGTTCTTC. Translation: CATSDSTREHEQFF.

This clonotype was picked up one time. The genes are TRBV29-1 and TRBJ1-1; tentatively, D is TRBD1 (5 bases). V was cut by 6 bases and J by 2 bases, with 13 bases left in between. Germline values: CDR1 SQVTM, CDR2 ANQGSEA. The CDR3 consists of 13 residues. As DNA, the CDR3 is TGCAGCGTCTGGGGGGGAGGAAACACTGAAGCTTTCTTT. Its translation: CSVWGGGNTEAFF.

This clonotype was counted many times. The V gene is TRBV12-3 or TRBV12-4, the J gene TRBJ2-1, with D maybe TRBD2 (5 bases). V was clipped by 10 bases and J by 2 bases, with 12 bases between them. CDR3 length: 13 residues. The CDR3 loop reads CATRRVPYNEQFF. CDR3 nucleotides: TGTGCCACCCGGCGGGTCCCCTACAATGAGCAGTTCTTC.

This clonotype was counted many times. The gene calls are TRBV9 and TRBJ1-6; no definite D call. Germline V gives CDR1 SGDLS, CDR2 YYNGEE. CDR3 length equals 13 residues. V lost 0 bases, J lost 5 bases, and 3 bases lay in between. The CDR3 loop reads CASSVAHNSPLHF. The CDR3 nucleotides are TGTGCCAGCAGCGTAGCGCATAATTCACCCCTCCACTTT.

This clonotype came up many times. The chain links TRBV28 to TRBJ1-1; TRBD1 agrees at 12 bases. After removal of 0 bases from V and 8 bases from J, the junction contained 7 bases not matched to a gene. This CDR3 is 16 amino acids long. The germline V gene encodes CDR1 MDHEN and CDR2 SYDVKM. The CDR3 nucleotides read TGTGCCAGCAGTTTATGGTCGGGACAGGGGGCACCAGAAGCTTTCTTT. Translating it yields CASSLWSGQGAPEAFF.

This clonotype came up a few times. The gene calls are TRBV5-1 and TRBJ2-5; TRBD2 is a possible D gene (6 bases). With 0 bases removed from V and 4 bases from J, the gap between germline ends came to 10 bases. Germline loops: CDR1 SGHRS, CDR2 YFSETQ. The CDR3 totals 14 residues. The CDR3 DNA is TGCGCCAGCAGCTTGGCGGGAGATGGAGAGACCCAGTACTTC. The encoded protein is CASSLAGDGETQYF.

This sequence joins TRBV6-5 and TRBJ2-1; the D call may be TRBD1 or TRBD2 (6 bases each). Germline V gene sequence: CDR1 MNHEY, CDR2 SVGAGI. This CDR3 is 22 amino acids long. With 2 bases removed from V and 2 bases from J, the gap between germline ends came to 31 bases. The CDR3 region has the DNA TGTGCCAGCAGTTACGCCGGACAGAGACTAGAACACGTCATTTTGCCCTACAATGAGCAGTTCTTC. Its translation: CASSYAGQRLEHVILPYNEQFF.

This clonotype was seen a handful of times. The V call is TRBV7-9, the J call TRBJ1-3; 7 positions match TRBD1. Trimming took 5 bases from V and 4 from J; bases not matched to a gene: 20. From germline, CDR1 is SEHNR and CDR2 FQNEAQ (reference sequence). The CDR3 has 19 amino acids. CDR3 bases: TGTGCCAGCAGCCCACCCGGGACAGTTATTCCCTTCCGCGGAAACACCATATATTTT. As protein: CASSPPGTVIPFRGNTIYF.

This clonotype came up many times. The chain joins TRBV12-3 or TRBV12-4 to TRBJ2-1, with 9 nucleotides matching TRBD2. The CDR3 totals 14 residues. Trimming removed 5 bases from V and 5 bases from J; junction bases left unmatched: 4. The CDR3 sequence is CASSTSSGNNEQFF. The CDR3 DNA is TGTGCCAGCAGTACATCTAGCGGGAACAATGAGCAGTTCTTC.

This clonotype was seen repeatedly, ten times or more. The CDR3 spells CASRQGFSAYTF. In nucleotides, the CDR3 is TGTGCCAGCAGACAGGGATTTTCAGCCTACACCTTC. The chain joins TRBV27 to TRBJ1-2; a weak D match, TRBD1 (6 bases). Per the germline V gene, CDR1 is MNHEY and CDR2 is SMNVEV (reference sequence). V lost 6 bases and J 10 bases, leaving 15 bases between the germline ends. This CDR3 region has 12 residues.

The chain has TRBV11-2 and TRBJ2-1; D not certain. The CDR3 totals 16 residues. Germline V lookup: CDR1 SGHAT, CDR2 FQNNGV. V shed 1 base and J shed 8 bases, with 18 bases lying between them. CDR3 in amino acids: CASSLGMGTRSDEQFF. CDR3 nucleotide sequence: TGTGCCAGCAGCTTAGGAATGGGTACCAGAAGCGATGAGCAGTTCTTC.

This clonotype was counted ten times or more. This chain links TRBV2 with TRBJ1-5; 10 nucleotides line up with TRBD1. CDR1 and CDR2 from the germline V gene are SNHLY and FYNNEI. The CDR3 sequence is 15 residues long. V lost 6 bases, J lost 6 bases, and 8 bases stayed unmatched. The CDR3 DNA reads TGTGCCAGCAGATGGGACAGGGGCGTTCTTCAGCCCCAGCATTTT. Protein product: CASRWDRGVLQPQHF.

This clonotype was detected only a few times. The chain employs TRBV15 and TRBJ2-3, with 14 bases lining up with TRBD2. Trimming cost V 4 bases and J 4 bases; bases outside gene matches: 4. Germline V gives CDR1 LNHNV, CDR2 YYDKDF (reference sequence). This CDR3 is 16 amino acids long. The CDR3 DNA reads as TGTGCCACCAGCATCAGACTAGCGGGAGGGCCAGATACGCAGTATTTT. It yields the protein CATSIRLAGGPDTQYF.

The rearrangement joins TRBV19 to TRBJ2-3, with 9 nucleotides matching TRBD2. The CDR3 consists of 12 residues. Germline V CDR1 and CDR2: LNHDA, SQIVND (reference sequence). V shed 10 bases, J shed 7 bases, and the junction held 6 bases outside the gene matches. The CDR3 sequence: CATRSGRNTQYF. For the CDR3, the DNA is TGTGCCACTCGTAGCGGGAGAAATACGCAGTATTTT.

This clonotype was observed at least ten times. The chain uses TRBV12-3 or TRBV12-4 and TRBJ2-5; unclear D gene. The CDR3 extends over 14 amino acids. V shed 4 bases and J shed 2 bases, with 11 bases lying between them. CDR3 DNA: TGTGCCAGCAGTTCTTGGCCCTCACAAGAGACCCAGTACTTC. Translating gives CASSSWPSQETQYF.

About this clonotype: This sequence may be a read error, since a much larger clone differs from it by one base. The chain links TRBV5-1 to TRBJ2-5, with D unresolved. The better agreement between TRBJ2-1 and the DNA end casts doubt on the J call. In germline, CDR1 is SGHRS, CDR2 YFSETQ. This CDR3 region has 15 residues. CDR3 sequence: CASSLVTTAAYEQFF. The CDR3 DNA reads TGCGCCAGCAGCTTGGTTACGACGGCGGCCTACGAGCAGTTCTTC.

This clonotype was detected many times. This chain uses TRBV6-1 with TRBJ1-1, with a tentative D call TRBD1 (5 bases). With 5 bases removed from V and 1 base from J, the gap between germline ends came to 17 bases. Germline assignment: CDR1 MNHNS and CDR2 SASEGT. The CDR3 loop spans 16 amino acids. The CDR3 nucleotides read TGTGCCAGCAGTCTCTTGACAAATCAGGGGAACACTGAAGCTTTCTTT. This gives the protein CASSLLTNQGNTEAFF.